The next 22 T cell receptor beta chains were all read from a single sample in a study of shared clonotypes between healthy human individuals. The data were produced by immunoSEQ multiplex PCR, yet TCRdb's version contains in-frame clones alone and is incomplete. The sample contains about 1.5 million clones, around 97% of which appear only once. Sequencing was carried out using naive CD4+ T cells sorted from blood. The subset was: CD45RA+ positively selected. Receptors originate from a man aged 30 to 39 in good health.

The V call is TRBV9, the J call TRBJ2-1, with a weak D call TRBD1 (6 bases). CDR1 SGDLS and CDR2 YYNGEE come from the germline V gene. With 0 bases removed from V and 9 bases from J, the gap between germline ends came to 10 bases. This CDR3 is 13 amino acids long. The CDR3 DNA follows: TGTGCCAGCAGCGTAGCAGGGACAACTGAGCAGTTCTTC. Protein product: CASSVAGTTEQFF.

This chain connects TRBV10-3 to TRBJ2-2; 9 bases map to TRBD2. V shed 0 bases, J shed 0 bases, and the junction held 8 bases outside the gene matches. The germline V gene has CDR1 ENHRY and CDR2 SYGVKD. The CDR3 totals 19 residues. CDR3 residues: CAISESRLAGPSNTGELFF. In DNA form, the CDR3 reads TGTGCCATCAGTGAGTCGCGGCTAGCGGGACCCTCGAACACCGGGGAGCTGTTTTTT.

The gene calls are TRBV5-6 and TRBJ1-4; 9 bases are a match to TRBD1. CDR1 is SGHDT and CDR2 is YYEEEE in the germline V gene. V gave up 1 base and J gave up 6 bases; unmatched junction bases: 7. This CDR3 comprises 16 residues. CDR3 in DNA: TGTGCCAGCAGCTTGTATAAGGGACAGGGATATGAAAAACTGTTTTTT. This translates into CASSLYKGQGYEKLFF.

CDR3 DNA: TGTGCCAGCAGAGGGACTAGCGGGAGTCTCGGCGAGCAGTACTTC. The encoded protein is CASRGTSGSLGEQYF. The chain is built from TRBV6-5 and TRBJ2-7; 14 bases agree with TRBD2. The CDR3 consists of 15 residues. V lost 6 bases, J lost 6 bases, and 7 bases stayed unmatched. Germline loops: CDR1 MNHEY, CDR2 SVGAGI.

The rearrangement links TRBV28 to TRBJ1-4; D unclear. This CDR3 contains 13 residues. CDR1 is MDHEN, CDR2 SYDVKM, per germline. V shed 4 bases and J shed 8 bases, with 11 bases lying between them. The CDR3 is CASSYRPNEKLFF. CDR3 in DNA: TGTGCCAGCAGTTACAGACCGAACGAAAAACTGTTTTTT. The full variable domain, rest sourced from reference TRBV28 and TRBJ1-4, is DVKVTQSSRYLVKRTGEKVFLECVQDMDHENMFWYRQDPGLGLRLIYFSYDVKMKEKGDIPEGYSVSREKKERFSLILESASTNQTSMYLCASSYRPNEKLFFGSGTQLSVL.

V and J are TRBV2 and TRBJ2-1; either TRBD1 or TRBD2 may supply D (5 bases each). The CDR3 spans 14 residues. V lost 9 bases, J lost 7 bases, and 19 bases lay in between. Germline CDR1 is SNHLY and CDR2 is FYNNEI. CDR3 loop: CASVRRDHTNEQFF. The CDR3, as DNA: TGTGCCAGTGTTCGCCGGGACCACACGAATGAGCAGTTCTTC.

The V gene is TRBV19, the J gene TRBJ2-5; D is unresolved. Germline V gene sequence: CDR1 LNHDA, CDR2 SQIVND (reference sequence). V was shortened by 5 bases and J by 5 bases, with 15 bases between the two germline ends. This CDR3 region has 14 residues. The CDR3 is CASSPLAASETQYF. The CDR3 coding sequence is TGTGCCAGTAGTCCATTAGCTGCCTCGGAGACCCAGTACTTC.

CDR3 region: CASSLTTGTYGYTF. The DNA for the CDR3 is TGCGCCAGCAGCTTGACGACCGGGACTTATGGCTACACCTTC. The V call is TRBV5-1, the J call TRBJ1-2; a weak D match, TRBD1 (5 bases). The V gene's germline CDR1 is SGHRS and CDR2 YFSETQ. The germline V and J ends were trimmed by 1 base and 5 bases, with 12 bases remaining between them. CDR3 size: 14 residues.

With regard to this clone: This same CDR3 is encoded by further DNA sequences in the sample. The chain employs TRBV6-1 and TRBJ2-2; tentatively, D is TRBD2 (5 bases). The germline V and J ends were trimmed by 2 bases and 5 bases, with 6 bases remaining between them. The CDR3 runs to 13 residues. From germline, CDR1 is MNHNS and CDR2 SASEGT. This CDR3 is CASSETRTGELFF. As DNA, the CDR3 is TGTGCCAGCAGTGAAACTAGGACCGGGGAGCTGTTTTTT.

CDR3 DNA: TGTGCCAGCAGCGGAAGACAGGGGGGGACTAATGAAAAACTGTTTTTT. Residues: CASSGRQGGTNEKLFF. The gene calls are TRBV2 and TRBJ1-4; 9 bases fit TRBD1. V lost 6 bases and J lost 2; bases outside the gene matches: 7. This CDR3 contains 16 residues. The V gene's germline CDR1 is SNHLY and CDR2 FYNNEI.

This sequence joins TRBV18 and TRBJ1-5; TRBD1 might be the D (5 bases). Per the germline V gene, CDR1 is KGHSH and CDR2 is LQKENI. V was shortened by 2 bases and J by 5 bases, with 10 bases between the two germline ends. The CDR3 covers 14 residues. The CDR3 region has the DNA TGTGCCAGCTCACCATTTTCGGGGGATCAGCCCCAGCATTTT. Its protein product is CASSPFSGDQPQHF.

The gene calls are TRBV4-1 and TRBJ2-2, with 7 bases lining up with TRBD1. This CDR3 region has 18 residues. Germline assignment: CDR1 MGHRA and CDR2 YSYEKL. The V gene end was trimmed by 1 base and the J gene end by 1 base; junction bases not matched to a gene: 9. CDR3 sequence reads: CASSQVIGTEENTGELFF. CDR3 nucleotides: TGCGCCAGCAGCCAAGTTATAGGGACAGAGGAGAACACCGGGGAGCTGTTTTTT.

In this sample, this clone turned up a few times. The chain links TRBV9 to TRBJ2-7, with D tentatively TRBD2 (5 bases). Trimming shortened V by 0 bases and J by 0 bases, and 7 bases separated the two germline ends. This CDR3 spans 14 amino acids. The germline V gene encodes CDR1 SGDLS and CDR2 YYNGEE. CDR3 sequence (DNA): TGTGCCAGCAGCGTAGGAGGGAACTCCTACGAGCAGTACTTC. This gives the protein CASSVGGNSYEQYF.

V is TRBV28 and J is TRBJ1-2; a weak D match, TRBD1 (6 bases). Trimming stripped 7 bases from V and 8 bases from J, with 17 bases between. CDR3 length equals 13 residues. Germline values: CDR1 MDHEN, CDR2 SYDVKM. CDR3 residues: CASNRDPSRGYTF. The CDR3 nucleotides are TGTGCCAGCAACAGGGACCCTAGTAGGGGCTACACCTTC.

The gene calls are TRBV4-2 and TRBJ2-5; D might be TRBD2 (5 bases). Trimming took off 6 bases at V and 4 bases at J, with 18 bases between the two ends. There are 15 residues in the CDR3. Germline CDR1 LGHNA, CDR2 YNFKEQ. CDR3 bases: TGTGCCAGCAGACTAGGTCCAGAAAAAACAGAGACCCAGTACTTC. This encodes CASRLGPEKTETQYF.

The gene calls are TRBV12-5 and TRBJ2-1; 8 positions agree with TRBD2. Germline V lookup: CDR1 LGHNT, CDR2 FRNRAP. CDR3 length: 15 amino acids. The V segment lost 2 bases and the J segment 6 bases; nucleotides outside the gene matches: 6. The CDR3 bases are TGTGCTAGTGGTTTGTGGCGGGAGGCAGGCAATGAGCAGTTCTTC. Residues: CASGLWREAGNEQFF.

The V call is TRBV5-1, the J call TRBJ2-2; a weak D match, TRBD1 (6 bases). Germline V gene lookup returns CDR1 SGHRS and CDR2 YFSETQ. CDR3 length: 13 residues. Trimming left V 3 bases short and J 6 bases short, with 9 bases between. For the CDR3, the DNA is TGCGCCAGCAGCTCGGACAGTTCCGGGGAGCTGTTTTTT. Protein product: CASSSDSSGELFF.

This clone is a singleton in its sample. The chain uses TRBV6-5 and TRBJ2-5; a weak D match, TRBD1 (5 bases). The CDR3 contains 11 residues. Deletions cut 8 bases from V and 10 bases from J, with 14 bases between. The germline V gene encodes CDR1 MNHEY and CDR2 SVGAGI. The CDR3, as DNA: TGTGCCAGCGGGCTTCAGGGCATCCAGTACTTC. Its protein is CASGLQGIQYF.

This clone is a singleton in its sample. The rearrangement uses TRBV29-1 and TRBJ2-1; D may be TRBD2 (6 bases). CDR1 SQVTM and CDR2 ANQGSEA come from the germline V gene. The CDR3 has 16 residues. The V and J ends lost 3 bases and 2 bases respectively, with 17 bases between them. CDR3 in amino acids: CSVDSTSQIAYNEQFF. The CDR3, as DNA: TGCAGCGTTGATAGCACTAGCCAAATAGCCTACAATGAGCAGTTCTTC.

The rearrangement uses TRBV2 and TRBJ1-1; the D gene is possibly TRBD1 (5 bases). From germline, CDR1 is SNHLY and CDR2 FYNNEI. CDR3 length: 13 residues. Trimming removed 9 bases at V and 3 bases at J, with 14 bases between. The CDR3 reads CARRREDDTEAFF. The CDR3 DNA reads as TGTGCCAGACGCAGGGAGGATGACACTGAAGCTTTCTTT.

Comment on this clone: This sample also contains other DNA sequences that code for the same CDR3. V is TRBV2 and J is TRBJ2-7; the match to TRBD2 covers 12 bases. J lost 7 bases, V lost 2 bases, and 3 bases had no gene match. The CDR3 runs to 14 residues. CDR1 is SNHLY, CDR2 FYNNEI, per germline. As DNA, the CDR3 is TGTGCCAGCAGTGAACTACTAGCGGGAGGTGAGCAGTACTTC. It is translated as CASSELLAGGEQYF.

The chain couples TRBV18 to TRBJ2-3; no definite D call. Germline CDR1 and CDR2: KGHSH and LQKENI. Trimming took off 6 bases at V and 0 bases at J, with 16 bases between the two ends. CDR3 size: 16 residues. The CDR3 bases are TGTGCCAGCTCTCCCATGCCTGCAATTAGCACAGATACGCAGTATTTT. Encoded protein: CASSPMPAISTDTQYF. The full variable domain, in which reference TRBV18 and TRBJ2-3 provide the parts outside the CDR3, is NAGVMQNPRHLVRRRGQEARLRCSPMKGHSHVYWYRQLPEEGLKFMVYLQKENIIDESGMPKERFSAEFPKEGPSILRIQQVVRGDSAAYFCASSPMPAISTDTQYFGPGTRLTVL.